This T cell receptor (beta chain) appears in the sequencing data of a study of T cells after posttransplantation cyclophosphamide. Study-level findings and limits: Recipient CMV seropositivity and CMV reactivation strongly tracked TRB clonality. Tissue-infiltrating T cells from skin or gut overlapped little with blood T cells. Donor CD8+ memory clones often dominated recipient blood repertoires at later times.

Details on this clone: Its antigen remains unidentified.

Data came from immunoSEQ multiplex PCR; TCRdb stores just in-frame clones and leaves some out. There are about 43,000 clones in the sample; about 90% occur only once, and under 3% lies in the top ten. The CDR3 is made up of 13 amino acids. The V gene's germline CDR1 is SSHAT and CDR2 FNYEAQ (reference sequence). The J segment lost 5 bases and the V segment lost 5 bases, leaving 5 bases of the junction unmatched. Busulfan-fludarabine conditioning, marrow transplant, and cyclophosphamide on days +3 and +4 were administered. The receptor comes from a male patient between 55 and 70 years old who received an allogeneic stem cell transplant from a related donor and was CMV-positive. Some of the T cells might come from the graft donor. The source was PBMCs, collected 55 to 70 days after allogeneic stem cell transplant with posttransplant cyclophosphamide. V usage is TRBV7-7 and J usage is TRBJ2-7; 8 bases are a match to TRBD1. The DNA for the CDR3 is TGTGCCAGCAGCCAGGGGGCTATCAACGAGCAGTACTTC. As protein: CASSQGAINEQYF.